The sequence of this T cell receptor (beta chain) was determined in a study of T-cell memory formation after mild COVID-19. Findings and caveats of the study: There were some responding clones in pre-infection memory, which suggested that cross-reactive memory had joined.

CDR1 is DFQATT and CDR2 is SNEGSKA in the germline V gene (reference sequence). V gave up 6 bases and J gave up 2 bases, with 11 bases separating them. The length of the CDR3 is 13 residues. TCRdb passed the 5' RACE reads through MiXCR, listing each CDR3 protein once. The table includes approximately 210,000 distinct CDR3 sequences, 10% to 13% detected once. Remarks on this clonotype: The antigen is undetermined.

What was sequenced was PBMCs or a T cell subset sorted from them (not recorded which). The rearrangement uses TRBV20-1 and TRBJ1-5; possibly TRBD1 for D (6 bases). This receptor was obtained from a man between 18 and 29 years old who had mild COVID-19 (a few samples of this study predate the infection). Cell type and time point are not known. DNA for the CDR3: TGCAGTGCGAGACCAGGGGGCAATCAGCCCCAGCATTTT. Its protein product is CSARPGGNQPQHF.